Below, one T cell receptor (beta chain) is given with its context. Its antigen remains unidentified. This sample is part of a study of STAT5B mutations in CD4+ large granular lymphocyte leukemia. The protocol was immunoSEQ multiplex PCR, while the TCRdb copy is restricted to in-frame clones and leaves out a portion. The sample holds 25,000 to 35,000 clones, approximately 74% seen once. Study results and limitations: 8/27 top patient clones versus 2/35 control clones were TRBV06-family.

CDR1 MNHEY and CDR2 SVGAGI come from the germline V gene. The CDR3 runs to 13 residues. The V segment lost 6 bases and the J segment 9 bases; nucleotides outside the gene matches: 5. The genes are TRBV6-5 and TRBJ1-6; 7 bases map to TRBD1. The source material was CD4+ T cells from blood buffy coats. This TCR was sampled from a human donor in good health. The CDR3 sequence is CASRNRGGSPLHF. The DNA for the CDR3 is TGTGCCAGCAGAAACAGGGGCGGTTCACCCCTCCACTTT.